Listed here are 10 T cell receptor beta chains from one sample, sequenced in a study of Graves' ophthalmopathy and Graves' hyperthyroidism. The sequenced template was RNA, covering the TCR beta CDR3 region. The authors performed first-round RT-PCR with HTBI primers and then a second-round multiplex PCR. MiXCR, applied by TCRdb to the multiplex PCR reads, yields one record per CDR3 protein. The data hold about 700,000 distinct CDR3 sequences, with roughly 41% observed a single time. The sequenced sample consisted of peripheral blood. These receptors were obtained from an adult man with Graves' ophthalmopathy.

This clonotype showed up just a few times. The chain combines TRBV6-2 or TRBV6-3 with TRBJ2-7; tentatively, D is TRBD1 (5 bases). The V and J ends lost 1 base and 5 bases respectively, with 15 bases between them. CDR3 size: 15 residues. Germline lookup yields CDR1 MNHEY and CDR2 SVGEGT. The CDR3 DNA follows: TGTGCCAGCAGTTACTTAGGGCAGGGATATGACGAGCAGTACTTC. Translated: CASSYLGQGYDEQYF.

As for this clonotype: A much larger clone differs from this one at a single base, so this may be a read error. The CDR3 end shows no conserved phenylalanine or tryptophan, and so a read error is likely. The chain recombines TRBV19 with TRBJ2-7, with 11 bases identical to TRBD1. CDR3 length: 16 residues. The V segment lost 4 bases and the J segment 3 bases; nucleotides outside the gene matches: 8. Germline V lookup: CDR1 LNHDA, CDR2 SQIVND (reference sequence). CDR3 in DNA: TGTGCCAGTAGTAAGCGGACAGGGGGCGCCGGCTACGAGCAGTACCTC. This encodes CASSKRTGGAGYEQYL.

The chain uses TRBV9 and TRBJ2-7, with D tentatively TRBD1 (6 bases). With the DNA end fitting TRBJ2-1 better, the J assignment may be wrong. The germline gives CDR1 SGDLS, CDR2 YYNGEE. The CDR3 is 14 amino acids. This chain's CDR3 is CASSPRDKHNEQFF. The CDR3 DNA sequence: TGTGCCAGCAGCCCCCGGGACAAACACAATGAGCAGTTCTTC.

This clonotype was seen repeatedly, ten times or more. This chain joins TRBV15 and TRBJ1-4; no clear D gene. The germline gives CDR1 LNHNV, CDR2 YYDKDF (reference sequence). Trimming cost V 1 base and J 2 bases, with 5 bases left between them. This CDR3 has 14 residues. The CDR3 here is CATSRGGTNEKLFF. CDR3 sequence (DNA): TGTGCCACCAGCAGAGGAGGTACTAATGAAAAACTGTTTTTT.

The V call is TRBV30, the J call TRBJ2-7; 9 bases match TRBD1. CDR1 is GTSNPN and CDR2 is SVGIG in the germline V gene (reference sequence). CDR3 length: 13 amino acids. J was trimmed by 6 bases and V by 4 bases; bases with no gene match: 7. As DNA, the CDR3 is TGTGCCTGGACCGGGACAGGGTTCAGCGAGCAGTACTTC. It translates to CAWTGTGFSEQYF.

This clonotype appeared many times. This rearrangement joins TRBV24-1 to TRBJ2-2, with D unresolved. There are 14 residues in the CDR3. V lost 3 bases and J 11 bases, leaving 15 bases between the germline ends. Germline CDR1 and CDR2: KGHDR and SFDVKD. In DNA, the CDR3 is TGTGCCACCAGTGATCCAACCGGGCCTGGTGAGCTGTTTTTT. Translated: CATSDPTGPGELFF.

Of note for this clonotype: At one of its ends the junction is not consistent with the germline gene, which may arise from a read error. The chain has TRBV5-5 and TRBJ2-5; a weak D match, TRBD1 (6 bases). CDR1 and CDR2 (germline): SGHKS, YYEKEE (reference sequence). The CDR3 has 15 amino acids. CDR3 loop: CASSSQQQGEEAQYF. The CDR3 DNA is TGTGCCAGCAGCTCCCAACAACAGGGTGAAGAGGCCCAGTACTTC.

In the case of this clonotype: A single base separates this from a much larger clone, so it may be a read error. The V gene is TRBV19, the J gene TRBJ1-1, with TRBD1 as a possible D gene (6 bases). This CDR3 comprises 13 residues. Germline V lookup: CDR1 LNHDA, CDR2 SQIVND (reference sequence). CDR3 nucleotide sequence: TGTGCCAGTAGTATCGGGGGGGGCACTGAAGCTCTCTTT. Translation gives CASSIGGGTEALF.

This clonotype was observed at least ten times. The chain employs TRBV3-1 and TRBJ1-2; tentative D call: TRBD1 (5 bases). The ends were cut back, 3 bases at V and 8 bases at J, with 16 bases in the middle. The CDR3 sequence is 14 residues long. Germline V lookup: CDR1 LGHDT, CDR2 YNNKEL (reference sequence). The chain's CDR3 is CASSQGTSPKGYTF. CDR3 nucleotides: TGTGCCAGCAGCCAGGGGACCTCCCCTAAGGGCTACACCTTC.

Many counts were recorded for this clonotype. The chain employs TRBV5-8 and TRBJ1-1, with 7 bases lining up with TRBD1. The V gene end was trimmed by 4 bases and the J gene end by 4 bases; junction bases not matched to a gene: 7. The CDR3 length is 14 residues. CDR1 is SGHTS and CDR2 is YDEGEE in the germline V gene. The CDR3 region has the DNA TGTGCCAGCAGCCCCCAGGGGGACGGCACTGAAGCTTTCTTT. The encoded protein is CASSPQGDGTEAFF.